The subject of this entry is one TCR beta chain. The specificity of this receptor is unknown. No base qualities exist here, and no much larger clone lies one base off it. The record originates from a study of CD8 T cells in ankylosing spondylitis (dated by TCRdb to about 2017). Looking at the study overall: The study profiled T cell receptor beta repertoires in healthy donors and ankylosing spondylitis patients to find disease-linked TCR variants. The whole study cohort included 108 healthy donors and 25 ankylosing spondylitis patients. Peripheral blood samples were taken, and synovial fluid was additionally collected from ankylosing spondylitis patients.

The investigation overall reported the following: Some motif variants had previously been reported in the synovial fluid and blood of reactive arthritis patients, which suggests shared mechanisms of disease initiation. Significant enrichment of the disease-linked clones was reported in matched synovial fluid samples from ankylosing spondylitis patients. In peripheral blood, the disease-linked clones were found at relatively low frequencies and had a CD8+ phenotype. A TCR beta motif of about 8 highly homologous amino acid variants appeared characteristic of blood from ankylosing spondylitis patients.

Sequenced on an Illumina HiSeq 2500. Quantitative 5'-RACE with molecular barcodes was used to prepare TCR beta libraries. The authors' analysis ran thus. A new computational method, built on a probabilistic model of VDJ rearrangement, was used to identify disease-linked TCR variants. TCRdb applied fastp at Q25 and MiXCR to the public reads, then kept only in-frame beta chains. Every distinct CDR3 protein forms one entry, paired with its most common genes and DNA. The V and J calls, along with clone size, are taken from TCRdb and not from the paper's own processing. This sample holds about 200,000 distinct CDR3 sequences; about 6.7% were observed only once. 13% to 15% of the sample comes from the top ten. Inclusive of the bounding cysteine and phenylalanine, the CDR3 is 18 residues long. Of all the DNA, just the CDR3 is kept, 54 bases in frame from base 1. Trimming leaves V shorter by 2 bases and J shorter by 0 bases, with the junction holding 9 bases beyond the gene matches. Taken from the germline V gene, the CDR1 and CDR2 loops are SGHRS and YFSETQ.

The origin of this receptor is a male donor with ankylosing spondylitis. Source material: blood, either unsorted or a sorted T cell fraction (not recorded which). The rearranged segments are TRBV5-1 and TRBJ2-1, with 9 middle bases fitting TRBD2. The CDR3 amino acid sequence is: CASSFRLAGVRSYNEQFF. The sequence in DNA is TGCGCCAGCAGCTTCAGGTTAGCGGGGGTCCGCTCCTACAATGAGCAGTTCTTC.